These 2 T cell receptor beta chains originate from one sample sequenced in a study of blood T cell repertoires in COVID-19. TCRdb's copy holds only in-frame clones and misses some; the assay was immunoSEQ multiplex PCR. The sample lists about 370,000 clones; over 75% were seen once. The sample consisted of peripheral blood. The receptors were gathered from a woman between 25 and 40 years old with COVID-19, enrolled during active disease.

This sequence joins TRBV23-1 and TRBJ2-3; TRBD1 agrees at 7 bases. TRBV23-1 is an ORF, and what it does is uncertain. The CDR3 length is 15 residues. The trim removed 4 bases at V and 3 bases at J, leaving 7 bases unmatched. CDR3 residues: CASSRRQGGTDTQYF. CDR3 DNA sequence: TGCGCCAGCAGTCGCCGACAGGGTGGAACAGATACGCAGTATTTT.

The chain combines TRBV18 with TRBJ2-1; TRBD2 matches at 7 bases. Germline V lookup: CDR1 KGHSH, CDR2 LQKENI. V shed 1 base and J 0 bases; nucleotides not matched to a gene: 0. The CDR3 contains 15 residues. CDR3 coding DNA: TGTGCCAGCTCACCACGGACTAGCTCCTACAATGAGCAGTTCTTC. Amino acid sequence: CASSPRTSSYNEQFF.